One and the same sample provided the 31 T cell receptor beta chains below, sequenced in a study of cytomegalovirus exposure and HLA in healthy donors (dated by TCRdb to about 2017). The method behind the library was the immunoSEQ multiplex PCR assay. For the multiplex PCR, a mixture combining 60 forward primers for TCR Vbeta segments and 13 reverse primers for TCR Jbeta segments was used. Here the immuneACCESS table is served through TCRdb, limited to in-frame sequences with V and J called. Missing clones are a known gap in these copies; in checked studies unresolved V genes cover under half, and the rest lacks a known reason. The sample includes approximately 90,000 clones, with about 80% observed a single time. About 1.4% of the sample lies in the top ten. Sequenced material: PBMCs. These receptors were obtained from a male donor in good health and CMV-seronegative.

The chain uses TRBV7-3 and TRBJ2-1; D is undetermined. Germline values: CDR1 SGHTA, CDR2 FQGTGA. Trimming shortened V by 4 bases and J by 3 bases, and 10 bases separated the two germline ends. The CDR3 contains 14 residues. The CDR3 here is CASSSSHHYNEQFF. CDR3 DNA: TGTGCCAGCAGCTCCTCACACCACTACAATGAGCAGTTCTTC.

The chain has TRBV5-5 and TRBJ1-6; D ambiguous. Trimming left V 0 bases short and J 7 bases short, with 11 bases between. The CDR3 has 15 amino acids. Germline V CDR1 and CDR2: SGHKS, YYEKEE (reference sequence). CDR3 bases: TGTGCCAGCAGCTTGGGTGCAGGAACAAATTCACCCCTCCACTTT. This sequence encodes CASSLGAGTNSPLHF.

This clone has a single count. This chain connects TRBV5-8 to TRBJ2-2; 7 bases are a match to TRBD1. The germline CDR1 and CDR2 sequences are SGHTS and YDEGEE. The CDR3 runs to 15 residues. The trim removed 2 bases at V and 5 bases at J, leaving 6 bases unmatched. The CDR3 region is CASSFGTVGTGELFF. CDR3 sequence (DNA): TGTGCCAGCAGCTTCGGGACAGTGGGGACCGGGGAGCTGTTTTTT.

This chain links TRBV28 with TRBJ1-5; a possible D gene is TRBD1 (5 bases). V was trimmed by 6 bases and J by 5 bases, leaving 8 bases between them. Looked up from germline, CDR1 is MDHEN and CDR2 is SYDVKM. The CDR3 extends over 12 amino acids. Here the CDR3 reads CASRGGDQPQHF. Written as DNA, the CDR3 is TGTGCCAGCAGGGGGGGGGATCAGCCCCAGCATTTT.

This clone has only a few counts. The chain recombines TRBV11-2 with TRBJ2-1; a possible D gene is TRBD2 (6 bases). In germline, CDR1 is SGHAT, CDR2 FQNNGV. The CDR3 is made up of 15 amino acids. Between the trimmed V and J ends, which lost 5 bases and 6 bases, there was a span of 17 bases. The CDR3 loop reads CASSPLLGGGNEQFF. The CDR3 nucleotides are TGTGCCAGCAGCCCCCTCCTGGGGGGTGGCAATGAGCAGTTCTTC.

The J gene is TRBJ2-7, the V gene TRBV4-1; no reliable D call. Germline CDR1 reads MGHRA; CDR2 reads YSYEKL. V lost 5 bases and J 0 bases, leaving 17 bases between the germline ends. The CDR3 runs to 16 residues. CDR3 residues: CASSATSQISSYEQYF. CDR3 bases: TGCGCCAGCAGCGCTACGTCCCAAATTAGCTCCTACGAGCAGTACTTC.

This clone appeared a single time. DNA of the CDR3: TGTGCCAGCAGTATTGACCGACAGGGGAACGAGCAGTACTTC. Translated: CASSIDRQGNEQYF. This rearrangement joins TRBV28 to TRBJ2-7; TRBD1 matches at 8 bases. The J segment lost 5 bases and the V segment lost 5 bases, leaving 8 bases of the junction unmatched. The CDR3 covers 14 residues. CDR1 and CDR2 (germline): MDHEN, SYDVKM.

The rearrangement uses TRBV27 and TRBJ1-5, with a possible D match to TRBD1 (6 bases). This CDR3 has 15 residues. Trimming shortened V by 2 bases and J by 6 bases, and 14 bases separated the two germline ends. Germline V gives CDR1 MNHEY, CDR2 SMNVEV (reference sequence). CDR3 in DNA: TGTGCCAGCAGTTTAGGGTCAACAGGGTCTCAGCCCCAGCATTTT. Translation: CASSLGSTGSQPQHF.

The count of this clone is one. The chain recombines TRBV28 with TRBJ1-2, with TRBD1 matching 11 bases. This CDR3 is 12 amino acids long. Germline trimming cut 9 bases from V and 3 bases from J; bases unmatched to any gene: 0. Germline-derived CDR1 and CDR2 are MDHEN and SYDVKM. The CDR3 coding sequence is TGTGCCAGGGGACAGGGGGACTATGGCTACACCTTC. Amino acid sequence: CARGQGDYGYTF.

The chain joins TRBV27 to TRBJ1-2; 8 bases fit TRBD1. V shed 4 bases, J shed 4 bases, and the junction held 11 bases outside the gene matches. Germline values: CDR1 MNHEY, CDR2 SMNVEV (reference sequence). The CDR3 length is 16 residues. CDR3 bases: TGTGCCAGCAGTTGGACAGGGACCCCCGGGGGCTATGGCTACACCTTC. Translated, it gives CASSWTGTPGGYGYTF.

In its sample, this clone was seen once. The CDR3 loop reads CASTLDRLSEAFF. The CDR3 DNA reads as TGTGCCAGTACCCTAGACCGATTATCTGAAGCTTTCTTT. The chain has TRBV19 and TRBJ1-1; D is unclear. V was shortened by 7 bases and J by 6 bases, with 15 bases between the two germline ends. CDR3 size: 13 residues. Per germline, CDR1 LNHDA and CDR2 SQIVND (reference sequence).

V and J are TRBV4-3 and TRBJ1-1; 8 nucleotides agree with TRBD1. Germline CDR1 LGHNA, CDR2 YSLEER. The CDR3 length is 14 residues. J was trimmed by 11 bases and V by 3 bases; bases with no gene match: 11. CDR3 in amino acids: CASSQGSQGARAFF. Written as DNA, the CDR3 is TGCGCCAGCAGCCAGGGATCTCAGGGGGCGCGGGCTTTCTTT.

This chain connects TRBV11-2 to TRBJ2-5; 9 bases fit TRBD2. The DNA end favors TRBJ2-7, so the J call may be wrong. Germline CDR1 and CDR2: SGHAT and FQNNGV. The CDR3 runs 16 residues. CDR3 protein: CASSAWTGTSFYEQYF. As DNA, the CDR3 is TGTGCCAGCAGCGCCTGGACCGGGACTAGCTTCTACGAGCAGTACTTC.

The chain joins TRBV6-4 to TRBJ1-6; no definite D call. V lost 6 bases and J 6 bases, leaving 15 bases between the germline ends. The CDR3 totals 15 residues. In germline, CDR1 is MRHNA, CDR2 SNTAGT. The DNA for the CDR3 is TGTGCCAGCAGCTCCAACCCTACGCTTAATTCACCCCTCCACTTT. Amino acids: CASSSNPTLNSPLHF.

This clone turned up a few times. V gene TRBV6-5 combines with J gene TRBJ1-6, with 7 bases aligning to TRBD1. This CDR3 has 15 residues. The germline V gene encodes CDR1 MNHEY and CDR2 SVGAGI. With V trimmed by 5 bases and J by 7 bases, 8 bases remained unmatched. CDR3 residues: CASSPIVGQNSPLHF. The CDR3 nucleotides read TGTGCCAGCAGTCCCATAGTGGGACAGAATTCACCCCTCCACTTT.

The chain employs TRBV10-3 and TRBJ1-2; the D is unclear. The CDR3 length is 14 residues. V shed 2 bases and J shed 8 bases, with 15 bases lying between them. The V gene's germline CDR1 is ENHRY and CDR2 SYGVKD. The CDR3 sequence: CAISEVIRTLGYTF. The CDR3 DNA reads TGTGCCATCAGTGAGGTTATCCGGACTTTAGGCTACACCTTC.

In its sample, this clone was seen a few times. The CDR3 reads CASKIQGIGTEAFF. DNA of the CDR3: TGTGCCAGCAAAATACAGGGGATTGGGACTGAAGCTTTCTTT. The chain employs TRBV6-5 and TRBJ1-1; 7 nucleotides line up with TRBD1. In germline, CDR1 is MNHEY, CDR2 SVGAGI. The CDR3 extends over 14 amino acids. V lost 7 bases, J lost 5 bases, and 10 bases stayed unmatched.

This clone was observed a few times. The V and J genes are TRBV10-3 and TRBJ2-5, with 13 bases that match TRBD2. J gave up 1 base and V 3 bases, and 8 bases lay outside the gene matches. The CDR3 extends over 18 amino acids. Germline V gene sequence: CDR1 ENHRY, CDR2 SYGVKD. In nucleotides, the CDR3 is TGTGCCATCAGTGAACGGACTAGCGGGAGTCGCTTCCAAGAGACCCAGTACTTC. Residues: CAISERTSGSRFQETQYF.

The chain combines TRBV27 with TRBJ1-2, with D perhaps matching TRBD1 (5 bases). The CDR3 is made up of 15 amino acids. V dropped 9 bases and J dropped 3 bases, with 20 bases sitting between them. Germline V CDR1 and CDR2: MNHEY, SMNVEV (reference sequence). This chain's CDR3 is CASRPWGREDYGYTF. CDR3 nucleotide sequence: TGTGCCAGTCGCCCCTGGGGCAGGGAGGACTATGGCTACACCTTC.

V usage is TRBV15 and J usage is TRBJ1-3, with D possibly matching TRBD1 (5 bases). Germline V gene sequence: CDR1 LNHNV, CDR2 YYDKDF (reference sequence). Trimming removed 0 bases from V and 8 bases from J, with 26 bases in between. The CDR3 is made up of 19 amino acids. As DNA, the CDR3 is TGTGCCACCAGCAGAGATGTGGGGGGTCAGGCTAGGAGTCCGGACACCATATATTTT. It encodes CATSRDVGGQARSPDTIYF. The full variable domain, in which reference TRBV15 and TRBJ1-3 provide the parts outside the CDR3, is DAMVIQNPRYQVTQFGKPVTLSCSQTLNHNVMYWYQQKSSQAPKLLFHYYDKDFNNEADTPDNFQSRRPNTSFCFLDIRSPGLGDTAMYLCATSRDVGGQARSPDTIYFGEGSWLTVV.

The count of this clone is one. The genes are TRBV4-3 and TRBJ2-7, with D perhaps TRBD2 (6 bases). The CDR3 runs to 13 residues. Trimming removed 0 bases from V and 6 bases from J, with 9 bases in between. Germline-derived CDR1 and CDR2 are LGHNA and YSLEER. Here the CDR3 reads CASSQDGGSEQYF. In nucleotides, the CDR3 is TGCGCCAGCAGCCAAGATGGGGGGAGCGAGCAGTACTTC.

The genes are TRBV7-2 and TRBJ2-1; the match to TRBD2 covers 9 bases. The J segment lost 2 bases and the V segment lost 3 bases, leaving 5 bases of the junction unmatched. The CDR3 loop spans 16 amino acids. CDR1 SGHTA and CDR2 FQGNSA come from the germline V gene. The CDR3 DNA is TGTGCCAGCAGCTTGCGGGCGGGAGGGCCCTACAATGAGCAGTTCTTC. Amino acid sequence: CASSLRAGGPYNEQFF.

The chain combines TRBV6-4 with TRBJ2-1; a possible D gene is TRBD2 (5 bases). Germline V lookup: CDR1 MRHNA, CDR2 SNTAGT. The V end lost 6 bases, the J end lost 1 base, and 13 bases lay between the germline ends. CDR3 length equals 15 residues. The CDR3 DNA sequence: TGTGCCAGCAGCTTGACTGGCGGGTCCTACAATGAGCAGTTCTTC. It is translated as CASSLTGGSYNEQFF.

This clone showed up just a few times. V usage is TRBV9 and J usage is TRBJ1-1; no clear D. Trimming stripped 4 bases from V and 1 base from J, with 17 bases between. Germline-derived CDR1 and CDR2 are SGDLS and YYNGEE. This CDR3 region has 16 residues. CDR3 loop: CASSPGEGKGNTEAFF. The DNA for the CDR3 is TGTGCCAGCAGCCCCGGAGAGGGCAAAGGGAACACTGAAGCTTTCTTT.

The rearrangement links TRBV11-2 to TRBJ1-2, with 7 bases that match TRBD1. Per germline, CDR1 SGHAT and CDR2 FQNNGV. With 0 bases clipped from V and 4 bases from J, the junction kept 8 bases outside the gene matches. This CDR3 contains 16 residues. The CDR3 protein is CASSLDLVTGTYGYTF. The CDR3 DNA reads as TGTGCCAGCAGCTTAGATCTTGTGACAGGGACCTATGGCTACACCTTC. Supplemented by reference TRBV11-2 and TRBJ1-2, the full variable domain reads EAGVAQSPRYKIIEKRQSVAFWCNPISGHATLYWYQQILGQGPKLLIQFQNNGVVDDSQLPKDRFSAERLKGVDSTLKIQPAKLEDSAVYLCASSLDLVTGTYGYTFGSGTRLTVV.

V gene TRBV19 combines with J gene TRBJ2-7, with 9 nucleotides matching TRBD1. The CDR3 loop spans 13 amino acids. Trimming took 7 bases from V and 2 from J; bases not matched to a gene: 3. Germline lookup yields CDR1 LNHDA and CDR2 SQIVND (reference sequence). The CDR3 DNA follows: TGTGCCAGTAAGGACAGGGGTCCCTACGAGCAGTACTTC. Its translation is CASKDRGPYEQYF.

This rearrangement joins TRBV6-4 to TRBJ2-3; 8 bases match TRBD1. V was pared by 6 bases and J by 3 bases, with 5 bases of the junction left unmatched. Germline V gene sequence: CDR1 MRHNA, CDR2 SNTAGT. CDR3 length: 14 amino acids. The CDR3 nucleotides are TGTGCCAGCAGAGGACAGGGAGTTACAGATACGCAGTATTTT. This sequence encodes CASRGQGVTDTQYF.

The chain uses TRBV19 and TRBJ1-5; D is undetermined. Trimming removed 5 bases from V and 6 bases from J, with 8 bases in between. This CDR3 is 12 amino acids long. Germline CDR1 LNHDA, CDR2 SQIVND (reference sequence). The CDR3, as DNA: TGTGCCAGTAGTTTCCCGAGTCAGCCCCAGCATTTT. Translated: CASSFPSQPQHF. The full variable domain, in which reference TRBV19 and TRBJ1-5 provide the parts outside the CDR3, is DGGITQSPKYLFRKEGQNVTLSCEQNLNHDAMYWYRQDPGQGLRLIYYSQIVNDFQKGDIAEGYSVSREKKESFPLTVTSAQKNPTAFYLCASSFPSQPQHFGDGTRLSIL.

The sample holds a few counts of this clone. This chain uses TRBV4-1 with TRBJ1-1; unclear D gene. This CDR3 comprises 18 residues. The V end was cut by 1 base, the J end by 0 bases, with 18 bases between. Germline lookup yields CDR1 MGHRA and CDR2 YSYEKL. The CDR3 DNA follows: TGCGCCAGCAGCCAAGGGCTGTTGGGGAGGGCGCTGAACACTGAAGCTTTCTTT. Translation gives CASSQGLLGRALNTEAFF.

Comments on this clone: A read error may produce the germline difference seen at one junction end. The V and J genes are TRBV7-9 and TRBJ1-4; 8 bases match TRBD1. Germline CDR1 reads SEHNR; CDR2 reads FQNEAQ (reference sequence). The CDR3 loop spans 15 amino acids. CDR3 in DNA: TGTTCCAGCAGCACTGGACAGGGAAGATTTGAAAAACTGTTTTTT. Translation gives CSSSTGQGRFEKLFF.

CDR3 in amino acids: CASSLDWREGRYEQYF. CDR3 coding DNA: TGTGCCAGCAGCTTGGACTGGCGGGAGGGCCGATACGAGCAGTACTTC. This rearrangement joins TRBV11-2 to TRBJ2-7, with TRBD2 matching 9 bases. CDR1 and CDR2 from the germline V gene are SGHAT and FQNNGV. Trimming at V came to 3 bases and at J to 4 bases, leaving 10 bases not matched to a gene. This CDR3 spans 16 amino acids.